These T cell receptor beta chains were read from a single sample in a study of blood T cell repertoires in COVID-19. Clones were sequenced by immunoSEQ multiplex PCR, and TCRdb holds only the in-frame ones, with some missing. The profile shows 95,000 to 120,000 clones, about nine tenths of them singletons. The sample taken for sequencing was peripheral blood. All receptors derive from a woman aged 50 to 60 with acute or convalescent COVID-19. The CDR3 runs from the conserved cysteine through the conserved F or W. A D gene is named only where the DNA matches it firmly. Size is stated for part of the rows, as once, few or many counts, or as a class when the clone is expanded.

J gene,D gene,V gene,clone size,CDR3 DNA,CDR3 protein
TRBJ1-5,TRBD1,TRBV30,.,TGTGCCTGGAGTGGGACAGGCGCCCGGAATCAGCCCCAGCATTTT,CAWSGTGARNQPQHF
TRBJ2-2,TRBD2,TRBV28,.,TGTGCCAGCACCAGCGGGGGGATCAACACCGGGGAGCTGTTTTTT,CASTSGGINTGELFF
TRBJ1-1,TRBD1,TRBV12-5,.,TGTGCTAGTGGTTTGTTCCAGGGGGAGGTTCCTGAAGCTTTCTTT,CASGLFQGEVPEAFF
TRBJ2-1,TRBD2,TRBV5-4,.,TGTGCCAGCAGCGAAGGGACTAGTGATTCGTTCTTC,CASSEGTSDSFF
TRBJ1-6,.,TRBV3-1/TRBV3-2,.,TGTGCCAGCAGCCAGGGCCTGAGCTCCTATAATTCACCCCTCCACTTT,CASSQGLSSYNSPLHF
TRBJ1-6,.,TRBV2,.,TGTGCCAGCCGACTATTAACAGGGTTGGGCTCACCCCTCCACTTT,CASRLLTGLGSPLHF
TRBJ1-2,.,TRBV14,.,TGTGCCAGCAGCCAAGATCAGGAGGATGGCTACACCTTC,CASSQDQEDGYTF
TRBJ1-5,.,TRBV10-3,.,TGTGCCATCAGTGAGTCGACTCAGACAGCAACGTCATGGCCCCAGCATTTT,CAISESTQTATSWPQHF
TRBJ1-4,.,TRBV15,.,TGTGCCACCAGCAGAGACCCGACAGGAACTAATGAAAAACTGTTTTTT,CATSRDPTGTNEKLFF
TRBJ1-5,TRBD1,TRBV19,once,TGTGCCAGTAATACTCAGGGGGCGCTCAATCAGCCCCAGCATTTT,CASNTQGALNQPQHF
TRBJ1-1,.,TRBV30,few,TGTGCCTGGAGTTCTTCAGGACTCACTGAAGCTTTCTTT,CAWSSSGLTEAFF
TRBJ2-2,.,TRBV5-1,.,TGCGCCAGCAGCCACCTCAGGGACTCGAACACCGGGGAGCTGTTTTTT,CASSHLRDSNTGELFF
TRBJ2-2,.,TRBV5-1,.,TGCGCCAGCATGGGCCGGGGAGGCAGCCCCGGGGAGCTGTTTTTT,CASMGRGGSPGELFF
TRBJ1-6,TRBD1,TRBV12-3/TRBV12-4,.,TGTGCCAGCAGTCCCGGACAGGGGGCTCCCCTCCACTTT,CASSPGQGAPLHF
TRBJ1-4,.,TRBV30,.,TGTGCCTGGAGGCAACAGGGTCAGTGGGAAAAACTGTTTTTT,CAWRQQGQWEKLFF
TRBJ1-5,.,TRBV14,.,TGTGCCAGCAGCGCCGGGGGGAATCAGCCCCAGCATTTT,CASSAGGNQPQHF
TRBJ2-3,.,TRBV19,.,TGTGCCAGTAGTATAGACAGTTCCACAGATACGCAGTATTTT,CASSIDSSTDTQYF
TRBJ1-2,.,TRBV29-1,.,TGCAGCGTTGAGCATCTTGTCCAGAGGTACTATGGCTACACCTTC,CSVEHLVQRYYGYTF
TRBJ1-2,TRBD1,TRBV11-2,.,TGTGCCAGCAGCTCCACGGACAGGGGAAATGGCTACACCTTC,CASSSTDRGNGYTF
TRBJ2-1,.,TRBV9,.,TGTGCCAGCAGCTTCGGGGTCTACAATGAGCAGTTCTTC,CASSFGVYNEQFF
TRBJ1-4,.,TRBV12-2,.,TGTGCAAGTCGCCCACAGGACCGTCGAGCTTCGACTAATGAAAAACTGTTTTTT,CASRPQDRRASTNEKLFF
TRBJ2-1,TRBD1,TRBV5-1,.,TGCGCCAGCAGCTTGCCCCGGACAGGGGACATTCTATACAATGAGCAGTTCTTC,CASSLPRTGDILYNEQFF
TRBJ2-1,.,TRBV18,few,TGTGCCAGCTCCCCGGACAGAAACAATGAGCAGTTCTTC,CASSPDRNNEQFF
TRBJ2-3,.,TRBV9,.,TGTGCCAGCAGCGTAGCTCCGGGAAGCACAGATACGCAGTATTTT,CASSVAPGSTDTQYF
TRBJ1-5,TRBD1,TRBV19,.,TGTGCCAGTAGTAGCCCCCGACAGGGGGCTGGTCAGCCCCAGCATTTT,CASSSPRQGAGQPQHF
TRBJ2-7,TRBD1,TRBV19,.,TGTGCCAGTAGCATTACGGGGGACAGGGGTTACGAGCAGTACTTC,CASSITGDRGYEQYF
TRBJ2-2,TRBD2,TRBV29-1,.,TGCAGCGGCCTAGCGGGAGGAAGGGCCGGGGAGCTGTTTTTT,CSGLAGGRAGELFF
TRBJ1-1,TRBD1,TRBV5-4,once,TGTGCCAGCAGCCTTGGACAGGAGAACACTGAAGCTTTCTTT,CASSLGQENTEAFF
TRBJ1-2,.,TRBV14,.,TGTGCCAGCAGCCAGGACACTTACTATGGCTACACCTTC,CASSQDTYYGYTF
TRBJ1-5,.,TRBV28,once,TGTGCCAGCAGTTTGACAAGAGATCAGCCCCAGCATTTT,CASSLTRDQPQHF
TRBJ2-5,.,TRBV6-1,.,TGTGCCAGCAGTGAATGGAGGGGGGGGCCCGAGACCCAGTACTTC,CASSEWRGGPETQYF
TRBJ2-7,.,TRBV4-1,.,TGCGCCAGCAGCCAAGGACAGTTCTACGAGCAGTACTTC,CASSQGQFYEQYF
TRBJ1-5,.,TRBV2,.,TGTGCCAGCAGTACCGAGGGAAGCAATCAGCCCCAGCATTTT,CASSTEGSNQPQHF
TRBJ1-2,.,TRBV6-5,.,TGTGCCAGCAGCACGACCGGGGGGGACTATGGCTACACCTTC,CASSTTGGDYGYTF
TRBJ2-5,TRBD2,TRBV7-9,.,TGTGCCAGCAGCTTAACTTCTGGACTAGCGGGAGGGCACGTAGAGACCCAGTACTTC,CASSLTSGLAGGHVETQYF
TRBJ2-3,TRBD1,TRBV2,once,TGTGCCACTCTAATCGCGGGGCAGGGGGCACCCACAGATACGCAGTATTTT,CATLIAGQGAPTDTQYF
TRBJ2-1,.,TRBV18,.,TGTGCCAGCTCACCCCCGGGAGTGAGCTACAATGAGCAGTTCTTC,CASSPPGVSYNEQFF
TRBJ1-5,.,TRBV30,.,TGTGCCTGGAGTTTAGACAGTAGCAATCAGCCCCAGCATTTT,CAWSLDSSNQPQHF
TRBJ2-4,TRBD2,TRBV7-2,once,TGTGCCAGCAGCTCGCAGACTAGCGGGGTAACCAAAAACATTCAGTACTTC,CASSSQTSGVTKNIQYF
TRBJ1-3,.,TRBV25-1,.,TGCGCCAGCAGTGACCCTAACTCTGGAAACACCATATATTTT,CASSDPNSGNTIYF
TRBJ2-3,.,TRBV11-2,.,TGTGCCAGCAGCTACACCGGGACATCCACAGATACGCAGTATTTT,CASSYTGTSTDTQYF
TRBJ1-4,.,TRBV3-1/TRBV3-2,.,TGTGCCAGCAGCCGCCCCTCCAGAACTAATGAAAAACTGTTTTTT,CASSRPSRTNEKLFF
TRBJ2-1,TRBD1,TRBV7-3,.,TGTGCCAGCAGCTCCCAGGGGACAGGGTACAATGAGCAGTTCTTC,CASSSQGTGYNEQFF
TRBJ2-7,TRBD1,TRBV9,once,TGTGCCAGCAGCGCAGGGACAGGGCCATCCTACGAGCAGTACTTC,CASSAGTGPSYEQYF
TRBJ1-4,.,TRBV5-8,.,TGTGCCAGCAGCTTGGACGCCAGGCCCCTGTTTTTT,CASSLDARPLFF
TRBJ1-1,.,TRBV20-1,.,TGCAGTGCTAGTTTTGGGGGGGCCCTCATGAACACTGAAGCTTTCTTT,CSASFGGALMNTEAFF